This T cell receptor (beta chain) was captured in a study of CD8+CD57+ T cells in acquired aplastic anemia listed by TCRdb under 2018. For the study in its entirety: A mean of roughly 2.9 ug of DNA, ranging from about 0.2 to 27.4 ug, was extracted from sorted CD4+ and CD8+ cells. A CD8+CD57+ expansion meant a frequency higher than the mean frequency seen in healthy subjects.

On this clonotype: Its antigen is still unknown. No base quality information exists; no much larger clone differs at one position.

The patients picked for sequencing were ones in whom flow cytometry had shown an expansion of CD8+CD57+ cells. All patients had severe acquired aplastic anemia diagnosed by International Study of Aplastic Anemia and Agranulocytosis and Camitta criteria. Patients had received no therapy at the time of blood sampling. In the study, sorted CD4+ and CD8+ blood T cells from patients with severe aplastic anemia and from healthy subjects underwent deep sequencing of TCR repertoires. Patients were enrolled under clinicaltrials.gov protocols 00001620, 01623167, 00001397, 00071045, 00081523 and 00961064 in the USA. Ficoll-Paque density gradient centrifugation was used to isolate peripheral blood mononuclear cells. Before DNA extraction, CD4+ and CD8+ T cells were sorted by FACS or by magnetic beads. General study outcomes and caveats: No significant difference in CD8+ Simpson's diversity was found between patients and healthy controls (P=0.060). Over 25 CD8+ CDR3 sequences were found in both patients and controls but appeared to be highly expressed in patients and within the immunodominant clones of the patients.

Taken from the germline V gene, the CDR1 and CDR2 loops are SGDLS and YYNGEE. The CDR3 sequence holds 13 residues, the cysteine and phenylalanine included. Only the CDR3 portion is preserved as DNA: 39 bases, with reading frame beginning at the first base. V drops 3 bases and J drops 7 bases, leaving 11 bases in between. Genomic DNA was used as template for profiling of TCR beta VDJ combinations and CDR3 sequences. TCR repertoire sequencing was run on an Illumina HiSeq 2000. In the original analysis: TRBV/TRBJ rearrangement plots, CDR3 size and DJ length profiles, and Simpson's diversity index were used to evaluate the repertoires. Whichever DNA sequence was most abundant in the deep sequencing data was defined as the immunodominant clone. CDR3 amino acid sequences were checked for sharing across subjects and were also compared against the VDJdb database and published repertoires. TCRdb handled the public reads itself, with Q25 trimming in fastp and clone calling in MiXCR, and kept productive beta chains. Rows with one shared CDR3 protein collapse into an entry with the most common genes and DNA. Clone size and V and J calls follow TCRdb, not the original study. This sample is represented by about 200,000 distinct CDR3 sequences; over 55% of them were singletons. The ten largest clones take up roughly three fifths of the sample.

Sequenced material: sorted CD4+, CD8+, or CD8+CD57+ T cells (not recorded which) from PBMCs. The sequence derives from a human donor with aplastic anemia. This chain is built from TRBV9 and TRBJ1-3; a tentative D call is TRBD1 (5 bases match). The encoded CDR3 is CASSERDGNTIYF. The DNA sequence is TGTGCCAGCAGCGAAAGGGACGGTAACACCATATATTTT.